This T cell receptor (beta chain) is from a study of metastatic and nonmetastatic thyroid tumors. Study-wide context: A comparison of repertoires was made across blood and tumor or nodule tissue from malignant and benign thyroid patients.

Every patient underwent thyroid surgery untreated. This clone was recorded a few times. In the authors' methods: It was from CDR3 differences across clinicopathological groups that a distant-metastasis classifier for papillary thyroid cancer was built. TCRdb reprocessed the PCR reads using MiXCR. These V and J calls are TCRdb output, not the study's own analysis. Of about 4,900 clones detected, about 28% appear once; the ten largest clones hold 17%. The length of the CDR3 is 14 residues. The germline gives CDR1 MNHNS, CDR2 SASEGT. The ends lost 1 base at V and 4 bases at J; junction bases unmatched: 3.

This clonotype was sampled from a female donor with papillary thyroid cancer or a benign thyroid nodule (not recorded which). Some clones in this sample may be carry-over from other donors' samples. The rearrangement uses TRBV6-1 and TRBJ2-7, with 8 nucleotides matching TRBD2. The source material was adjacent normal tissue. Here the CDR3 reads CASSEGLARYEQYF. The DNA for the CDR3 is TGTGCCAGCAGTGAAGGACTAGCGAGATACGAGCAGTACTTC.